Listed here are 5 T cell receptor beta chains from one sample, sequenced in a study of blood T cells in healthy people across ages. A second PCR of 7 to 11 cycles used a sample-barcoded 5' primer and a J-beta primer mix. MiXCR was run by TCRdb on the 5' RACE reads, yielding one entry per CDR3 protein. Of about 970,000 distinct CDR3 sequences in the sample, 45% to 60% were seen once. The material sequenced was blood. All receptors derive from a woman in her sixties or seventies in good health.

The CDR3 region is CASSQLNRGTEAFF. The CDR3, as DNA: TGTGCCAGCAGCCAACTAAACAGGGGAACTGAAGCTTTCTTT. The rearrangement uses TRBV3-1 and TRBJ1-1; 7 bases align to TRBD1. This CDR3 is 14 amino acids long. Germline values: CDR1 LGHDT, CDR2 YNNKEL (reference sequence). V lost 2 bases and J lost 5; bases outside the gene matches: 5.

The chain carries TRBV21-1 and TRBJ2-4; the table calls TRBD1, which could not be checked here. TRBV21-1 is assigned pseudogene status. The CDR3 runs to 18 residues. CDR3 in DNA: TGTGCCAGCAGCAGCAACAGGTCCCTGGCGAGGGCCAAAAACATTCAGTACTTC. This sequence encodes CASSSNRSLARAKNIQYF.

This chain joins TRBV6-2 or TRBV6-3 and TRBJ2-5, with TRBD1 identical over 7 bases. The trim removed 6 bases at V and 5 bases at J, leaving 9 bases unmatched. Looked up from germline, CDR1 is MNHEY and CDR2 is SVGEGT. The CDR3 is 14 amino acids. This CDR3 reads CASRWTGGGETQYF. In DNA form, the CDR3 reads TGTGCCAGCAGATGGACAGGAGGTGGGGAGACCCAGTACTTC.

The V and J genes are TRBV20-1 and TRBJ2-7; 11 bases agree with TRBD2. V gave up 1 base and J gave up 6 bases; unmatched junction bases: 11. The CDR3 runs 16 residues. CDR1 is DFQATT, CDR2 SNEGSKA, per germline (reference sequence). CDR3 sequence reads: CSARVSGVLAGGEQYF. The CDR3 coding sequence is TGCAGTGCTAGAGTATCAGGAGTTCTAGCGGGAGGCGAGCAGTACTTC.

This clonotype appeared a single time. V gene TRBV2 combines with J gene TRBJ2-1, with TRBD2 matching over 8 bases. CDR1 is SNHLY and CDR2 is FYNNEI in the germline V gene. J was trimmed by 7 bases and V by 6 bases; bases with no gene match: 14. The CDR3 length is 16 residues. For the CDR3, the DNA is TGTGCCAGCAGCCACAGGACGAGCGGGAGCGGTAATGAGCAGTTCTTC. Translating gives CASSHRTSGSGNEQFF.